The 26 T cell receptor beta chains below come from one sample, sequenced in a study of T cell repertoires in cytomegalovirus infection. Their antigens are not known. A single record per CDR3 protein comes from TCRdb applying MiXCR to the reads. In the table there are about 770,000 distinct CDR3 sequences, 29% of which are singletons. Sequenced material: cultured CD8+ T cells from PBMCs, taken from culture after CMV antigen stimulation. All receptors come from a human donor in good health (CMV status not recorded). Some clones in this sample may be carry-over from other donors' samples.

This clonotype turned up a few times. This rearrangement joins TRBV6-1 to TRBJ2-2, with 8 bases identical to TRBD1. Germline V gene sequence: CDR1 MNHNS, CDR2 SASEGT. J was trimmed by 1 base and V by 5 bases; bases with no gene match: 6. This CDR3 is built from 16 residues. The CDR3 bases are TGTGCCAGCAGTTCACACAGGGGGATGAACACCGGGGAGCTGTTTTTT. Its protein product is CASSSHRGMNTGELFF.

This clonotype was detected only a few times. The J gene is TRBJ2-7, the V gene TRBV25-1, with a weak D call TRBD1 (6 bases). Germline V gene lookup returns CDR1 MGHDK and CDR2 SYGVNS. CDR3 length: 12 amino acids. Trimming shortened V by 6 bases and J by 2 bases, and 8 bases separated the two germline ends. The CDR3 here is CASSDRPYEQYF. CDR3 bases: TGTGCCAGCAGCGACAGGCCCTACGAGCAGTACTTC.

The chain combines TRBV7-9 with TRBJ2-7; 7 nucleotides match TRBD1. There are 14 residues in the CDR3. Germline-derived CDR1 and CDR2 are SEHNR and FQNEAQ (reference sequence). The ends lost 4 bases at V and 0 bases at J; junction bases unmatched: 3. The CDR3 DNA sequence: TGTGCCAGCAGCTCAGGGACAGACTCCTACGAGCAGTACGTC. Protein: CASSSGTDSYEQYV.

There are many counts of this clonotype. The V gene is TRBV6-1, the J gene TRBJ2-1; tentatively, D is TRBD1 (5 bases). The V end lost 0 bases, the J end lost 7 bases, and 16 bases lay between the germline ends. From germline, CDR1 is MNHNS and CDR2 SASEGT. The CDR3 has 16 residues. The CDR3: CASSEAWAGIGNEQFF. Here the CDR3 DNA reads TGTGCCAGCAGTGAAGCGTGGGCAGGGATCGGGAATGAGCAGTTCTTC.

The V and J genes are TRBV7-6 and TRBJ2-7; D unclear. The CDR3 runs 14 residues. V gave up 1 base and J gave up 4 bases, with 11 bases separating them. Looked up from germline, CDR1 is SGHVS and CDR2 is FNYEAQ. The chain's CDR3 is CASSLGFGSYEQYF. CDR3 sequence (DNA): TGTGCCAGCAGCTTAGGGTTCGGGTCTTACGAGCAGTACTTC.

In its sample, this clonotype was seen a few times. The chain uses TRBV28 and TRBJ2-1; 10 nucleotides match TRBD2. Germline CDR1 MDHEN, CDR2 SYDVKM. J gave up 8 bases and V 3 bases, and 19 bases lay outside the gene matches. The CDR3 has 19 amino acids. This CDR3 is CASSLEWTSGFPGGDEQFF. The DNA of the CDR3 is TGTGCCAGCAGTTTGGAGTGGACTAGCGGATTCCCTGGGGGGGATGAGCAGTTCTTC.

This clonotype has just a few counts. The chain carries TRBV12-3 or TRBV12-4 and TRBJ2-5; 8 nucleotides agree with TRBD2. Germline trimming cut 3 bases from V and 5 bases from J; bases unmatched to any gene: 8. The CDR3 has 15 residues. The CDR3: CASSFRAGGLETQYF. As DNA, the CDR3 is TGTGCCAGCAGTTTTAGGGCGGGGGGATTGGAGACCCAGTACTTC.

This clonotype was observed at least ten times. V usage is TRBV7-6 and J usage is TRBJ1-2, with 8 bases aligning to TRBD1. V was clipped by 4 bases and J by 10 bases; unmatched bases: 26. CDR1 and CDR2 from the germline V gene are SGHVS and FNYEAQ. The CDR3 loop spans 19 amino acids. The CDR3 is CASSSSSGTGASYISAYTF. CDR3 bases: TGTGCCAGCAGCTCCTCATCCGGGACAGGCGCATCCTATATCAGTGCCTACACCTTC.

This clonotype has just one count. The chain uses TRBV13 and TRBJ2-3; 10 bases line up with TRBD1. Trimming took 5 bases from V and 4 from J; bases not matched to a gene: 15. CDR1 is PRHDT, CDR2 FYEKMQ, per germline (reference sequence). CDR3 length: 18 amino acids. The DNA for the CDR3 is TGTGCCAGCAGCCCGGCCCGAGACAGGGGGCGTGGGCCAGATACGCAGTATTTT. The encoded protein is CASSPARDRGRGPDTQYF. Using reference TRBV13 and TRBJ2-3 for the parts outside the CDR3, the full variable domain is AAGVIQSPRHLIKEKRETATLKCYPIPRHDTVYWYQQGPGQDPQFLISFYEKMQSDKGSIPDRFSAQQFSDYHSELNMSSLELGDSALYFCASSPARDRGRGPDTQYFGPGTRLTVL.

V and J are TRBV7-6 and TRBJ2-4; 12 nucleotides agree with TRBD1. This CDR3 spans 17 amino acids. Per the germline V gene, CDR1 is SGHVS and CDR2 is FNYEAQ. V shed 5 bases, J shed 6 bases, and the junction held 11 bases outside the gene matches. The CDR3 reads CASSPTGTGGFINIQYF. The DNA of the CDR3 is TGTGCCAGCAGCCCTACTGGGACAGGGGGCTTTATAAACATTCAGTACTTC.

The rearrangement uses TRBV6-2 or TRBV6-3 and TRBJ2-7; the D gene is possibly TRBD2 (6 bases). The CDR3 runs 14 residues. Germline assignment: CDR1 MNHEY and CDR2 SVGEGT. Trimming pared 4 bases from V and 0 bases from J, leaving 10 bases between. CDR3: CASSSPGLSYEQYV. DNA of the CDR3: TGTGCCAGCAGTTCGCCGGGACTCTCCTACGAGCAGTACGTC.

This clonotype was observed a few times. V usage is TRBV6-2 or TRBV6-3 and J usage is TRBJ1-4; D remains unclear. The CDR3 is 14 residues long. Germline CDR1 and CDR2: MNHEY and SVGEGT. V lost 3 bases, J lost 8 bases, and 13 bases lay in between. For the CDR3, the DNA is TGTGCCAGCAGTTATGTGAGTCCCTTCGAAAAACTGTTTTTT. Its protein is CASSYVSPFEKLFF.

The chain couples TRBV12-3 or TRBV12-4 to TRBJ2-2; D is unresolved. Between the trimmed V and J ends, which lost 4 bases and 6 bases, there was a span of 6 bases. CDR3 length: 12 residues. The CDR3 DNA reads as TGTGCCAGCAGTTCCTCTGCCGGGGAGCTGTTTTTT. The encoded protein is CASSSSAGELFF.

This clonotype was seen only once. CDR3 amino acids: CASSLAGGQGYEQYV. CDR3 coding DNA: TGTGCCAGCAGCTTGGCGGGGGGACAGGGCTACGAGCAGTACGTC. The chain is built from TRBV11-2 and TRBJ2-7, with D possibly matching TRBD1 (9 bases). The CDR3 runs to 15 residues. The V end was cut by 3 bases, the J end by 3 bases, with 15 bases between. Germline V gene sequence: CDR1 SGHAT, CDR2 FQNNGV.

A few counts support this clonotype. J is TRBJ2-1 and V is TRBV6-1; TRBD2 agrees at 11 bases. Germline CDR1 and CDR2: MNHNS and SASEGT. The CDR3 runs 16 residues. V gave up 7 bases and J gave up 7 bases; unmatched junction bases: 12. The CDR3 DNA reads TGTGCCAGCACCCCTCTTAGCGGGGGGGCATTGAATGAGCAGTTCTTC. It specifies CASTPLSGGALNEQFF.

The V call is TRBV27, the J call TRBJ1-5, with D tentatively TRBD1 (6 bases). The CDR3 is made up of 17 amino acids. The germline V gene has CDR1 MNHEY and CDR2 SMNVEV (reference sequence). V dropped 3 bases and J dropped 0 bases, with 15 bases sitting between them. The CDR3 nucleotides read TGTGCCAGCAGTTTGGTAGGGGGAGACTTTAGCAATCAGCCCCAGCATTTT. Amino acids: CASSLVGGDFSNQPQHF.

This clonotype came up once. V usage is TRBV7-6 and J usage is TRBJ1-2; TRBD1 agrees at 12 bases. V was clipped by 10 bases and J by 7 bases; unmatched bases: 7. This CDR3 contains 13 residues. In germline, CDR1 is SGHVS, CDR2 FNYEAQ. The CDR3 spells CATRDRGLSGYTF. The CDR3 nucleotides read TGTGCCACACGGGACAGGGGGCTTTCTGGCTACACCTTC.

This rearrangement joins TRBV28 to TRBJ2-1; D gene unclear. Trimming removed 2 bases from V and 0 bases from J, with 11 bases in between. The CDR3 loop spans 16 amino acids. CDR1 and CDR2 (germline): MDHEN, SYDVKM. CDR3 sequence (DNA): TGTGCCAGCAGTTTAGATGGCATCAGCTCCTACAATGAGCAGTTCTTC. This gives the protein CASSLDGISSYNEQFF.

This clonotype was seen ten or more times. CDR3 nucleotide sequence: TGTGCCAGCAGCTCATCCGGTGAACAGGGGAACACCGGGGAGCTGTTTTTT. As protein: CASSSSGEQGNTGELFF. This chain links TRBV7-6 with TRBJ2-2, with D possibly matching TRBD1 (6 bases). CDR1 is SGHVS and CDR2 is FNYEAQ in the germline V gene. Trimming left V 4 bases short and J 1 base short, with 16 bases between. The CDR3 sequence is 17 residues long. Full variable domain (outside the CDR3, taken from reference TRBV7-6 and TRBJ2-2): GAGVSQSPRYKVTKRGQDVALRCDPISGHVSLYWYRQALGQGPEFLTYFNYEAQQDKSGLPNDRFSAERPEGSISTLTIQRTEQRDSAMYRCASSSSGEQGNTGELFFGEGSRLTVL.

The V call is TRBV7-6, the J call TRBJ2-2; 12 bases align to TRBD2. The J segment lost 6 bases and the V segment lost 4 bases, leaving 6 bases of the junction unmatched. The germline V gene has CDR1 SGHVS and CDR2 FNYEAQ. This CDR3 spans 16 amino acids. Here the CDR3 DNA reads TGTGCCAGCAGCTACTCTAGCGGGGGGGCTCCCGGGGAGCTGTTTTTT. Its protein product is CASSYSSGGAPGELFF.

V is TRBV6-5 and J is TRBJ1-6, with D possibly TRBD1 on 5 matching bases. V was shortened by 0 bases and J by 7 bases, with 16 bases between the two germline ends. Germline V gene data show CDR1 as MNHEY and CDR2 as SVGAGI. The CDR3 contains 17 residues. This chain's CDR3 is CASSYSNSGRVNSPLHF. The CDR3 nucleotides read TGTGCCAGCAGTTACTCGAATTCCGGCAGGGTGAATTCACCCCTCCACTTT.

This clonotype was found many times. Written as DNA, the CDR3 is TGTGCCAGCAGTTCAACAGGGAGGCAGCCCCAGCATTTT. This translates into CASSSTGRQPQHF. This chain joins TRBV28 and TRBJ1-5, with a possible D match to TRBD1 (6 bases). V lost 4 bases and J 7 bases, leaving 11 bases between the germline ends. This CDR3 spans 13 amino acids. Germline CDR1 reads MDHEN; CDR2 reads SYDVKM.

The sample holds many counts of this clonotype. The rearrangement uses TRBV7-8 and TRBJ2-3; tentatively, D is TRBD1 (6 bases). This CDR3 is built from 17 residues. Germline CDR1 and CDR2: SGHVS and FQNEAQ. V dropped 4 bases and J dropped 0 bases, with 17 bases sitting between them. Written as DNA, the CDR3 is TGTGCCAGCAGCTACGAACGACAGGCCAAGAGCACAGATACGCAGTATTTT. Its translation is CASSYERQAKSTDTQYF.

This clonotype was detected ten times or more. The chain combines TRBV12-5 with TRBJ1-4; 11 bases are shared with TRBD1. CDR3 length: 16 residues. V was clipped by 7 bases and J by 7 bases; unmatched bases: 11. From germline, CDR1 is LGHNT and CDR2 FRNRAP. The CDR3 sequence is CASALPGQGVGEKLFF. Here the CDR3 DNA reads TGTGCTAGTGCTCTTCCGGGACAGGGGGTGGGTGAAAAACTGTTTTTT. The whole variable domain, filled in from reference TRBV12-5 and TRBJ1-4, reads DARVTQTPRHKVTEMGQEVTMRCQPILGHNTVFWYRQTMMQGLELLAYFRNRAPLDDSGMPKDRFSAEMPDATLATLKIQPSEPRDSAVYFCASALPGQGVGEKLFFGSGTQLSVL.

The CDR3 region is CASRTGQGVYNEQFF. The CDR3 DNA is TGTGCCAGTAGAACTGGACAGGGGGTTTACAATGAGCAGTTCTTC. The gene calls are TRBV19 and TRBJ2-1; TRBD1 aligns across 10 bases. This CDR3 region has 15 residues. V lost 6 bases to trimming and J lost 4 bases; unmatched junction nucleotides: 6. In germline, CDR1 is LNHDA, CDR2 SQIVND (reference sequence). The full variable domain, with the rest looked up from reference TRBV19 and TRBJ2-1, is DGGITQSPKYLFRKEGQNVTLSCEQNLNHDAMYWYRQDPGQGLRLIYYSQIVNDFQKGDIAEGYSVSREKKESFPLTVTSAQKNPTAFYLCASRTGQGVYNEQFFGPGTRLTVL.

The chain combines TRBV6-2 or TRBV6-3 with TRBJ2-1; possible D gene TRBD2, 6 bases. Germline loops: CDR1 MNHEY, CDR2 SVGEGT. Trimming pared 1 base from V and 5 bases from J, leaving 6 bases between. CDR3 length: 13 amino acids. The chain's CDR3 is CASSYWGDNEQFF. In DNA form, the CDR3 reads TGTGCCAGCAGTTACTGGGGGGACAATGAGCAGTTCTTC.